Reported below is one TCR beta chain. The specificity of this receptor is unknown. Relative to the germline gene, one junction end is altered; a read error may explain this. The sample comes from a study of T cell responses to AZD1222 COVID-19 vaccine listed by TCRdb under 2021. With respect to the entire study: AZD1222 recipients whose second dose came at about 4 weeks and those whose second dose came at about 12 weeks were combined into one group, since spike-specific TCR depth and breadth did not differ between the two schedules. A total of approximately 240 trial participants underwent TCR sequencing, of whom about 210 received two doses of AZD1222 and some 26 received two doses of the MenACWY control vaccine. Trial participants were enrolled into age subgroups of 18-55, 56-69 and 70-plus years, which contained around 150, 29 and 61 TCR-sequenced participants, respectively.

Broader findings and caveats from the paper: Epitopes outside the regions mutated in the B.1.351 and B.1.1.7 variants were reportedly recognized by nearly half of the unique spike-specific TCRs. The 56-69-year group was small, and its depth increase did not reach significance, likely because of low power. A significant rise in spike-specific TCR breadth and depth was observed after two AZD1222 doses relative to day 0 and relative to MenACWY recipients. Most participants were white British and females outnumbered males, and the authors suggested that clonal diversity may have been underestimated. No day 14 peak-response samples were available, so repertoires were characterized only after the peak T cell response. The vaccine-associated CD4 TCRs covered the entire spike protein, and the dominant responses fell in regions 160-218 and 743-854. Conclusions about previously exposed vaccinees are limited, since just 6 or 7 AZD1222 recipients were seropositive for SARS-CoV-2 at baseline.

Interpreted using the paper, the time point label stands for: baseline before first vaccination. Samples from vaccinated people were obtained from the UK trials COV001 and COV002, which included a single-blind randomized controlled phase 2/3 trial of AZD1222 (ChAdOx1 nCoV-19) in healthy adults. Trial participant PBMC samples were collected at day 0 and day 28 after the second dose for TCRbeta chain sequencing. CDR1 and CDR2, looked up from the germline V gene, are LGHNA and YNFKEQ. The CDR3 measures 16 amino acids from cysteine to phenylalanine. The entry retains the CDR3 DNA only, 48 bases that are in frame from base 1. The CDR3 regions of human TCRbeta chains were analyzed by immunosequencing. Processing in the source paper ran as follows. Repertoire TCRs were checked for matches against a reference library of SARS-CoV-2-specific TCRs that had been generated using the MIRA antigen-specificity platform. Breadth meant the fraction of unique TCRs that were SARS-CoV-2-associated, whereas depth meant the fraction of total T cells that were SARS-CoV-2-associated. Using the MIRA data, each spike-specific TCR was mapped to the spike region that the TCR reacts to and placed in a CD4 or CD8 class. Log10-transformed breadth and depth values were compared by one-way ANOVA with Sidak's multiple comparisons tests. The clones in this table, taken by TCRdb from immuneACCESS, are in-frame only. Not every clone is retained; where verified, under half of the shortfall comes from an unresolved V gene, and the cause of the rest is unknown. D and trimming were read from the DNA, whereas the V and J calls and clone size are those reported in that table. In this sample the table shows roughly 180,000 clones, roughly nine tenths of which occur a single time. Clones ranked in the top ten supply approximately 2.5% of the sample.

This receptor was taken from an adult in good health. This specimen was peripheral blood, taken on day 0 of AZD1222 vaccination. In this chain, TRBV4-2 is recombined with TRBJ1-6; 9 central nucleotides agree with TRBD1. The DNA sequence follows: TGTGCCAGCAGCAAAGACCTTGGACAGGGGAGGATGCCCCTCCACTTT. The encoded protein is CASSKDLGQGRMPLHF.